The TCR beta chain under discussion was sequenced for a study of PD-L1 blockade in urothelial cancer. Produced via immunoSEQ multiplex PCR; TCRdb's table is partial and in-frame only. This repertoire shows around 100,000 clones, roughly nine tenths found once; its top ten account for around 0.92%. V was trimmed by 6 bases and J by 5 bases, leaving 9 bases between them. Germline values: CDR1 MGHDK, CDR2 SYGVNS. The CDR3 has 12 amino acids. The V gene is TRBV25-1, the J gene TRBJ2-3; D possibly corresponds to TRBD2 (5 bases). This sequence was found in a woman of 80 years or more with urothelial cancer. Here the sequenced sample was PBMCs, taken around atezolizumab (anti-PD-L1) treatment. The CDR3 DNA is TGTGCCAGCAGGAAACTAGGAGATACGCAGTATTTT. Its protein is CASRKLGDTQYF. Combining the CDR3 with reference TRBV25-1 and TRBJ2-3 gives the whole variable domain EADIYQTPRYLVIGTGKKITLECSQTMGHDKMYWYQQDPGMELHLIHYSYGVNSTEKGDLSSESTVSRIRTEHFPLTLESARPSHTSQYLCASRKLGDTQYFGPGTRLTVL.